This paragraph reports one TCR beta chain. Its antigen is not known. The data are from a study of OX40 agonist ivuxolimab in advanced cancers. Study overall: Hepatocellular carcinoma, melanoma, renal cell or head and neck cancer affected the dose-escalation patients.

Only in-frame clones appear in the TCRdb table, and some are missing; sequencing was by immunoSEQ multiplex PCR. The sample contains approximately 100,000 clones, 90% of which appear only once. Findings and caveats of the study: More expanded clones were found, on average, in CD8+ than in CD4+ T cells. The CD4+ and CD8+ T cells in the blood had expanded clonally by week 6 at 0.1 to 3.0 mg/kg. In the expanded peripheral T cells, antigen specificity was never determined.

Trimming removed 2 bases at V and 6 bases at J, with 13 bases between. Germline V CDR1 and CDR2: GTSNPN, SVGIG (reference sequence). This CDR3 region has 13 residues. The clonotype originates from an adult with an advanced solid tumor such as melanoma, head and neck, liver or kidney cancer. The genes are TRBV30 and TRBJ1-2; tentative D call: TRBD1 (6 bases). Sequencing used CD4+ or CD8+ T cells sorted from blood, obtained in a trial of the OX40 agonist ivuxolimab. In DNA form, the CDR3 reads TGTGCCTGGAGTTTACAGGGCCCCCATGGCTACACCTTC. This translates into CAWSLQGPHGYTF.